Listed below are T cell receptor beta chains from one sample, sequenced in a study of blood T cell repertoires in COVID-19. Using immunoSEQ multiplex PCR, the repertoire was profiled, and TCRdb retains in-frame clones only, with some absent. The repertoire consists of about 250,000 clones, with roughly 90% occurring once and the leading ten covering 2.5% to 3%. The sequenced sample was PBMCs or T cells enriched from blood (not recorded which). All receptors come from a woman in her 50s who had recovered from COVID-19. Each CDR3 is given with its conserved first and last residue. The order of the fields is D gene, clone size, J gene, V gene, CDR3 protein, CDR3 DNA. D genes are given only for firm matches. A clone size is listed for some rows: how often the clone was seen (once, few, many), or a class if it is expanded.

D: TRBD1; size: NA; J: TRBJ1-2; V: TRBV19; CDR3: CASSDRGTWGYTF; DNA: TGTGCCAGTTCGGACAGGGGAACTTGGGGCTACACCTTC
D: NA; size: NA; J: TRBJ2-2; V: TRBV6-2/TRBV6-3; CDR3: CASSYIRTGELFF; DNA: TGTGCCAGCAGTTACATCAGGACCGGGGAGCTGTTTTTT
D: NA; size: NA; J: TRBJ1-5; V: TRBV4-2; CDR3: CASSPPLVGRDYSNQPQHF; DNA: TGTGCCAGCAGCCCTCCATTGGTAGGCAGGGACTATAGCAATCAGCCCCAGCATTTT
D: NA; size: NA; J: TRBJ1-5; V: TRBV7-6; CDR3: CASSLEEAERNQPQHF; DNA: TGTGCCAGCAGCTTAGAAGAGGCAGAGAGGAATCAGCCCCAGCATTTT
D: NA; size: NA; J: TRBJ1-1; V: TRBV18; CDR3: CASSPVNREMNTEAFF; DNA: TGTGCCAGCTCACCAGTAAACAGGGAGATGAACACTGAAGCTTTCTTT
D: TRBD1; size: NA; J: TRBJ1-1; V: TRBV7-9; CDR3: CASSTTGVVRATEAFF; DNA: TGTGCCAGCAGCACGACAGGGGTAGTGAGAGCCACTGAAGCTTTCTTT
D: NA; size: NA; J: TRBJ2-7; V: TRBV24-1; CDR3: CATSDLRWAPSCTSYEQYF; DNA: TGTGCCACCAGTGATTTGCGGTGGGCTCCCTCATGCACGTCCTACGAGCAGTACTTC
D: NA; size: NA; J: TRBJ2-7; V: TRBV28; CDR3: CASCARDRLEQYF; DNA: TGTGCCAGCTGTGCCCGAGATCGGTTGGAGCAGTACTTC
D: NA; size: once; J: TRBJ2-3; V: TRBV6-2/TRBV6-3; CDR3: CASSYLGQLSTDTQYF; DNA: TGTGCCAGCAGTTACTTGGGGCAGCTCAGCACAGATACGCAGTATTTT
D: NA; size: NA; J: TRBJ1-2; V: TRBV4-1; CDR3: CASSHPFPLYGYTF; DNA: TGCGCCAGCAGCCACCCTTTCCCCCTTTATGGCTACACCTTC
D: TRBD2; size: NA; J: TRBJ2-5; V: TRBV7-8; CDR3: CASSQGLAGVETQYF; DNA: TGTGCCAGCAGCCAGGGACTAGCGGGAGTAGAGACCCAGTACTTC
D: TRBD2; size: NA; J: TRBJ2-1; V: TRBV3-1/TRBV3-2; CDR3: CASSQEWTSGNEQFF; DNA: TGTGCCAGCAGCCAAGAATGGACTAGCGGCAATGAGCAGTTCTTC
D: NA; size: few; J: TRBJ1-2; V: TRBV28; CDR3: CAISPNRDGYTF; DNA: TGTGCCATCTCACCAAACAGGGATGGCTACACCTTC
D: TRBD1; size: NA; J: TRBJ1-2; V: TRBV11-3; CDR3: CARKLRGTGNYGYTF; DNA: TGTGCCAGAAAGCTTAGGGGGACAGGAAACTATGGCTACACCTTC
D: NA; size: NA; J: TRBJ2-7; V: TRBV7-3; CDR3: CASSLKTSPSYEQYF; DNA: TGTGCCAGCAGCTTAAAGACTAGTCCCTCCTACGAGCAGTACTTC
D: TRBD2; size: NA; J: TRBJ2-7; V: TRBV5-1; CDR3: CASSLAGWREQYF; DNA: TGCGCCAGCTCCCTAGCGGGATGGCGCGAGCAGTACTTC
D: TRBD1; size: NA; J: TRBJ2-2; V: TRBV7-2; CDR3: CASPLTGPPNTGELFF; DNA: TGTGCCAGCCCCTTGACAGGGCCCCCTAATACCGGGGAGCTGTTTTTT